What follows describes a single TCR beta chain. Antigen specificity is unknown. This sample stems from a study of cytomegalovirus exposure and HLA in healthy donors. Study context: Earlier, 100 million to 120 million unique TCR beta sequences were recovered from 170 million or so T cells by an analysis.

Points from the study as a whole: Some V segments could not be told apart, so they were left out, TRBV6-2 and TRBV6-3 among them. Presence/absence comparisons presumed near-even sequencing depth among donors. In a later analysis, at a false discovery rate of 0.05, some 17,000 TCR beta sequences were associated with HLA alleles.

The PCR made use of 60 Vbeta and 13 Jbeta primers. Using immunoSEQ multiplex PCR, the repertoire was profiled, and TCRdb retains in-frame clones only, with some absent. This sample has about 120,000 clones, with around 75% found just once. Trimming took 2 bases from V and 4 from J; bases not matched to a gene: 5. Germline V gene data show CDR1 as SGHTA and CDR2 as FQGNSA. The CDR3 covers 16 residues. The clonotype originates from a middle-aged woman in good health and CMV-seropositive. The specimen sequenced was PBMCs. The V gene is TRBV7-2, the J gene TRBJ2-3; 11 bases are shared with TRBD1. The CDR3 DNA sequence: TGTGCCAGCAGCTTACGTTGGGGACAGGGGGCAGATACGCAGTATTTT. Protein sequence: CASSLRWGQGADTQYF.